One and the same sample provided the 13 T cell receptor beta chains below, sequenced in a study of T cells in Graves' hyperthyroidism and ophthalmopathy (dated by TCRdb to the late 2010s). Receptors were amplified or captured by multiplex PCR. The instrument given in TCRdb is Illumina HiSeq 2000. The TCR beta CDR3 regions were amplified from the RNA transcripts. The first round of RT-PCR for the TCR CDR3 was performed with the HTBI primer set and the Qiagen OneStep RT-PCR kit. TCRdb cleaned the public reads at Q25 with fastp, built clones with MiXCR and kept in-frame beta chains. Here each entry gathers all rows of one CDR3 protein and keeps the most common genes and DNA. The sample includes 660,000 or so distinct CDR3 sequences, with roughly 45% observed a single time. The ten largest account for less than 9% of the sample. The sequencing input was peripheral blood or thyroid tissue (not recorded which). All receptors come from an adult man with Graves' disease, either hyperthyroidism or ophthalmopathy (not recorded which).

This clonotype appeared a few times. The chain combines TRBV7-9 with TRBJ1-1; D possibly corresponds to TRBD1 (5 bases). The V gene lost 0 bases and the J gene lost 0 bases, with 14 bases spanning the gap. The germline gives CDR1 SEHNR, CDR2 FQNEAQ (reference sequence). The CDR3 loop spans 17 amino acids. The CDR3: CASSLADSRLMNTEAFF. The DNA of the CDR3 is TGTGCCAGCAGCTTAGCCGACAGTCGATTGATGAACACTGAAGCTTTCTTT.

In nucleotides, the CDR3 is TGTGCCAGCAGCAGCGGACATTCTGAAGCTTTCTTT. Its protein is CASSSGHSEAFF. The rearrangement links TRBV6-6 to TRBJ1-1; TRBD1 is a possible D gene (5 bases). The CDR3 contains 12 residues. Between the trimmed V and J ends, which lost 6 bases and 6 bases, there was a span of 11 bases. Germline CDR1 is MNHNY and CDR2 is SVGAGI (reference sequence).

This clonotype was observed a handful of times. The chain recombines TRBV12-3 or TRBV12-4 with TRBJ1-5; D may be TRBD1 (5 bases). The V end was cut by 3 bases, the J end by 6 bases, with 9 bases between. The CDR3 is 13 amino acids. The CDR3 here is CASSFRASQPQHF. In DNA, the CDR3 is TGTGCCAGCAGTTTCAGGGCCAGTCAGCCCCAGCATTTT.

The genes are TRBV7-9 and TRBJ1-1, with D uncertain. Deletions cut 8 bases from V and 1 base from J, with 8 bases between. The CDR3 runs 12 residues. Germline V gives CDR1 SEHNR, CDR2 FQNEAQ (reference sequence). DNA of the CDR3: TGTGCCAGCGGGCAGGCGAACACTGAAGCTTTCTTT. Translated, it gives CASGQANTEAFF.

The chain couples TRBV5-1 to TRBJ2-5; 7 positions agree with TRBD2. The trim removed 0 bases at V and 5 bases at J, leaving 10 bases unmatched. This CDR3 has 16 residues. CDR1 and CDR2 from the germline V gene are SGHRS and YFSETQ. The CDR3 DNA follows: TGCGCCAGCAGCTTGGAGGCGCGGGGGACCGGGGAGACCCAGTACTTC. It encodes CASSLEARGTGETQYF.

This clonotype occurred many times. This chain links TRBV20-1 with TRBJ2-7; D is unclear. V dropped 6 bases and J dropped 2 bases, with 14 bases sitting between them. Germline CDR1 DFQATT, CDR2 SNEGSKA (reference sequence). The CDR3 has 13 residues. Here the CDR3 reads CSAPEPAAYEQYF. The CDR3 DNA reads TGCAGTGCGCCCGAGCCGGCAGCCTACGAGCAGTACTTC.

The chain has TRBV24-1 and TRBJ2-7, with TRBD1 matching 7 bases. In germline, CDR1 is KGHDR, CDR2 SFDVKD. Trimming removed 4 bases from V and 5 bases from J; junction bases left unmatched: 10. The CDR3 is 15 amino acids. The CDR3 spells CATSDPTRGGDEQYF. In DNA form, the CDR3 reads TGTGCCACCAGTGACCCCACCAGAGGGGGCGACGAGCAGTACTTC.

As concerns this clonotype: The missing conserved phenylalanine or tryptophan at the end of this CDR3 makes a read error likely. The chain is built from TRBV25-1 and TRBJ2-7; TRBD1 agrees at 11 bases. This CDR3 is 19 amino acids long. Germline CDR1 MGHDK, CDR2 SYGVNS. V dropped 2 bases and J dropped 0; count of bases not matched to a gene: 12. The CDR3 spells CASSEVRTGGAASSYEQYL. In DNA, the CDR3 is TGTGCCAGCAGTGAAGTGAGGACAGGGGGCGCGGCGAGCTCCTACGAGCAGTACCTC.

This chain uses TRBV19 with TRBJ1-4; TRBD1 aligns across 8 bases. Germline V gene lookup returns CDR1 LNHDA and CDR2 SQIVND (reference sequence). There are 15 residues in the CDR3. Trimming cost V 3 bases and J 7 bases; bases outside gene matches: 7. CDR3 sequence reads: CASSIGQGYGEKLFF. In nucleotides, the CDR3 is TGTGCCAGTAGTATCGGACAGGGTTATGGTGAAAAACTGTTTTTT.

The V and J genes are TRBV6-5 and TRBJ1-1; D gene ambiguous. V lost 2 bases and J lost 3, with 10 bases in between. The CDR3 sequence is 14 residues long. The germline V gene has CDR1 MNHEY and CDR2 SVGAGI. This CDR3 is CASSYRGVYTEAFF. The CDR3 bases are TGTGCCAGCAGTTACAGAGGCGTTTACACTGAAGCTTTCTTT.

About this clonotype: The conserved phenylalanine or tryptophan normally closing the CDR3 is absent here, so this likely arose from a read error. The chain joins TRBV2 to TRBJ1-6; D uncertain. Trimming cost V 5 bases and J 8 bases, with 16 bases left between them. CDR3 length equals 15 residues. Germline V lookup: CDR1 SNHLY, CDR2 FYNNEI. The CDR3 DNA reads TGTGCCAGCAGTCGCACGATGACACGGGATTCACCCCTCCACCTT. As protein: CASSRTMTRDSPLHL.

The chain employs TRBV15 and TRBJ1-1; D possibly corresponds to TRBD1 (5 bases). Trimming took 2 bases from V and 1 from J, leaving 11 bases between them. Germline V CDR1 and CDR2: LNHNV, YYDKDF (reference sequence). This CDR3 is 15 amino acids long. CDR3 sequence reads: CATSRRTIQNTEAFF. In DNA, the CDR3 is TGTGCCACCAGCAGAAGGACAATCCAGAACACTGAAGCTTTCTTT. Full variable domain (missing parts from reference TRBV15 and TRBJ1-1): DAMVIQNPRYQVTQFGKPVTLSCSQTLNHNVMYWYQQKSSQAPKLLFHYYDKDFNNEADTPDNFQSRRPNTSFCFLDIRSPGLGDTAMYLCATSRRTIQNTEAFFGQGTRLTVV.

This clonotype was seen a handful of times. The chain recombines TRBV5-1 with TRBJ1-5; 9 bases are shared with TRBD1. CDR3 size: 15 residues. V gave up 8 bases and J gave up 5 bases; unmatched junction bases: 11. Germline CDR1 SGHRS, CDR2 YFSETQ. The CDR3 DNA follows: TGCGCCAGGAGCGGCTCGGGACAGGGCCATCAGCCCCAGCATTTT. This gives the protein CARSGSGQGHQPQHF.